These 29 T cell receptor beta chains originate from one sample sequenced in a study of T cells in Graves' hyperthyroidism and ophthalmopathy. It was RNA transcripts that yielded the amplified TCR beta CDR3 regions. When the TCR CDR3 underwent first-round RT-PCR, the HTBI primer set was used. MiXCR, applied by TCRdb to the multiplex PCR reads, yields one record per CDR3 protein. Of a few hundred thousand distinct CDR3 sequences listed, 13% to 15% are singletons. Sequenced sample: blood. These receptors came from a woman aged 25 to 39 with Graves' ophthalmopathy.

The rearrangement uses TRBV3-1 and TRBJ2-1; 10 bases map to TRBD2. Trimming cost V 1 base and J 7 bases; bases outside gene matches: 7. The CDR3 sequence is 16 residues long. CDR1 is LGHDT, CDR2 YNNKEL, per germline (reference sequence). CDR3 residues: CASSQVVAGGKNEQFF. In DNA, the CDR3 is TGTGCCAGCAGCCAAGTGGTAGCGGGGGGTAAAAATGAGCAGTTCTTC.

This clonotype occurred many times. J is TRBJ1-1 and V is TRBV14, with TRBD1 as a possible D gene (6 bases). With 0 bases removed from V and 6 bases from J, the gap between germline ends came to 14 bases. The CDR3 spans 15 residues. Germline assignment: CDR1 SGHDN and CDR2 FVKESK. The chain's CDR3 is CASSQEPGQWPEAFF. In DNA, the CDR3 is TGTGCCAGCAGCCAAGAACCAGGACAGTGGCCTGAAGCTTTCTTT.

The genes are TRBV29-1 and TRBJ1-2; possible D gene TRBD1, 5 bases. V lost 5 bases to trimming and J lost 4 bases, with 14 bases between them. CDR3 length equals 13 residues. CDR1 SQVTM and CDR2 ANQGSEA come from the germline V gene. The DNA for the CDR3 is TGCAGCGTTACAATCCCAGGGCCCTATGGCTACACCTTC. Translation gives CSVTIPGPYGYTF.

This clonotype occurred a few times. A single base separates this from a much larger clone, so it may be a read error. The chain couples TRBV2 to TRBJ2-5, with D possibly being TRBD1 (5 bases). The CDR3 totals 12 residues. CDR1 SNHLY and CDR2 FYNNEI come from the germline V gene. The CDR3 loop reads CASILGQESQYF. CDR3 nucleotide sequence: TGTGCCAGCATTCTGGGGCAAGAGTCCCAGTACTTC.

The chain combines TRBV7-9 with TRBJ2-7, with 7 bases lining up with TRBD1. This CDR3 spans 14 amino acids. CDR1 is SEHNR, CDR2 FQNEAQ, per germline (reference sequence). V was pared by 4 bases and J by 0 bases, with 3 bases of the junction left unmatched. CDR3 region: CASSWNRGSYEQYF. In DNA, the CDR3 is TGTGCCAGCAGCTGGAACAGGGGCTCCTACGAGCAGTACTTC.

The chain combines TRBV9 with TRBJ2-5; TRBD2 is a possible D gene (5 bases). Germline CDR1 is SGDLS and CDR2 is YYNGEE. Trimming left V 5 bases short and J 2 bases short, with 16 bases between. There are 15 residues in the CDR3. CDR3: CASSEAPSGQETQYF. The DNA of the CDR3 is TGTGCCAGCAGTGAAGCGCCAAGCGGACAAGAGACCCAGTACTTC.

The chain carries TRBV28 and TRBJ2-5; 7 nucleotides align to TRBD1. Germline values: CDR1 MDHEN, CDR2 SYDVKM. J lost 0 bases, V lost 3 bases, and 16 bases had no gene match. The CDR3 runs to 19 residues. In nucleotides, the CDR3 is TGTGCCAGCAGTTTCAGGGGGACATCTCTCCCAAGGTACCAAGAGACCCAGTACTTC. It is translated as CASSFRGTSLPRYQETQYF.

CDR3 sequence: CATSRDLPSGQPQHF. The CDR3 DNA reads as TGTGCCACCAGCAGAGATCTCCCCTCGGGGCAGCCCCAGCATTTT. V is TRBV15 and J is TRBJ1-5; no firm D call. Germline CDR1 is LNHNV and CDR2 is YYDKDF (reference sequence). V dropped 0 bases and J dropped 7 bases, with 13 bases sitting between them. CDR3 length: 15 amino acids.

This clonotype appeared many times. The chain recombines TRBV6-1 with TRBJ2-5; no definite D call. Germline CDR1 MNHNS, CDR2 SASEGT. There are 16 residues in the CDR3. V lost 3 bases, J lost 5 bases, and 19 bases lay in between. In DNA, the CDR3 is TGTGCCAGCAGTGACAAGGCACAGTTCCGGATGGAGACCCAGTACTTC. Its protein is CASSDKAQFRMETQYF.

This chain connects TRBV30 to TRBJ1-1; 8 nucleotides agree with TRBD1. The CDR3 is made up of 15 amino acids. The V gene end was trimmed by 4 bases and the J gene end by 5 bases; junction bases not matched to a gene: 12. The germline V gene encodes CDR1 GTSNPN and CDR2 SVGIG (reference sequence). CDR3 coding DNA: TGTGCCTGGACCCCAGGGGGCCGTGGGGGGACTGAAGCTTTCTTT. Translating gives CAWTPGGRGGTEAFF.

This clonotype was recorded many times. The chain joins TRBV28 to TRBJ1-5, with D possibly TRBD1 on 6 matching bases. The ends were cut back, 6 bases at V and 4 bases at J, with 13 bases in the middle. Germline V gene lookup returns CDR1 MDHEN and CDR2 SYDVKM. This CDR3 is 14 amino acids long. CDR3 protein: CASRLGHKNQPQHF. The CDR3 DNA reads TGTGCCAGCAGGTTGGGACACAAGAATCAGCCCCAGCATTTT.

This clonotype showed up many times. V is TRBV6-1 and J is TRBJ2-1; D may be TRBD1 (6 bases). CDR1 is MNHNS, CDR2 SASEGT, per germline. This CDR3 region has 15 residues. The ends were cut back, 1 base at V and 0 bases at J, with 7 bases in the middle. The DNA for the CDR3 is TGTGCCAGCAGTGAAGGAGGGGGCTCCTACAATGAGCAGTTCTTC. This encodes CASSEGGGSYNEQFF.

This clonotype was detected a few times. The V call is TRBV28, the J call TRBJ1-4; 8 bases line up with TRBD1. Unmatched junction bases numbered 16, after V lost 6 bases and J lost 7 bases. The CDR3 is 17 residues long. Germline V gene sequence: CDR1 MDHEN, CDR2 SYDVKM. The CDR3 DNA sequence: TGTGCCAGCAGCCGACCAACAAAGACAGGGGCGGGTGAAAAACTGTTTTTT. As protein: CASSRPTKTGAGEKLFF.

A note on this clonotype: A read error is possible here, since a much larger clone lies one base away. CDR3: CASSILFSATNEKPFF. CDR3 DNA: TGTGCCAGCAGCATCCTTTTCTCCGCTACTAATGAAAAACCGTTTTTT. The chain is built from TRBV7-8 and TRBJ1-4; D unresolved. Germline V gene sequence: CDR1 SGHVS, CDR2 FQNEAQ. This CDR3 has 16 amino acids.

This clonotype was counted at least ten times. The chain is built from TRBV20-1 and TRBJ2-3, with D possibly being TRBD2 (6 bases). This CDR3 has 13 amino acids. Trimming stripped 3 bases from V and 2 bases from J, with 9 bases between. Germline CDR1 DFQATT, CDR2 SNEGSKA (reference sequence). CDR3 sequence reads: CSASGRSTDTQYF. In DNA, the CDR3 is TGCAGTGCTAGTGGGAGGTCCACAGATACGCAGTATTTT.

As to this clonotype: The CDR3 ends on some other residue instead of the conserved phenylalanine or tryptophan, so this is likely a read error. This rearrangement joins TRBV2 to TRBJ1-5, with D hard to call. V shed 4 bases and J shed 0 bases, with 7 bases lying between them. The CDR3 covers 14 residues. In germline, CDR1 is SNHLY, CDR2 FYNNEI. The CDR3, as DNA: TGTGCCAGCAGTGTTGAATATAGCAATCAGCCCCAGCATTCT. Translating gives CASSVEYSNQPQHS.

This clonotype has just a few counts. The V gene is TRBV6-6, the J gene TRBJ1-5; D is unclear. Germline V lookup: CDR1 MNHNY, CDR2 SVGAGI (reference sequence). The CDR3 loop spans 14 amino acids. Trimming took off 0 bases at V and 6 bases at J, with 9 bases between the two ends. Here the CDR3 reads CASSYSQVSQPQHF. CDR3 nucleotides: TGTGCCAGCAGTTACTCCCAGGTTTCTCAGCCCCAGCATTTT.

This clonotype was found many times. This chain joins TRBV2 and TRBJ2-7; D is unclear. Germline V lookup: CDR1 SNHLY, CDR2 FYNNEI. This CDR3 is built from 14 residues. Trimming took off 7 bases at V and 2 bases at J, with 15 bases between the two ends. CDR3 DNA: TGTGCCAGCAATTCCTTACAGACTGCCTACGAGCAGTACTTC. Its translation is CASNSLQTAYEQYF.

This chain uses TRBV11-3 with TRBJ2-2, with 9 positions matching TRBD2. CDR1 and CDR2 (germline): SGHNT, YENEEA. V trimming: 5 bases; J trimming: 0 bases; junction bases outside the gene matches: 4. The CDR3 loop spans 16 amino acids. The CDR3 bases are TGTGCCAGCAGCCCGACTAGCGGCCCGAACACCGGGGAGCTGTTTTTT. Its protein is CASSPTSGPNTGELFF.

This clonotype was seen repeatedly, ten times or more. The genes are TRBV12-3 or TRBV12-4 and TRBJ2-7; possibly TRBD2 for D (5 bases). The germline V and J ends were trimmed by 5 bases and 3 bases, with 14 bases remaining between them. The CDR3 covers 14 residues. The CDR3 spells CASSPLVKIYEQYF. CDR3 nucleotide sequence: TGTGCCAGCAGTCCACTAGTGAAGATCTACGAGCAGTACTTC.

This clonotype has only one observation. A much larger clone differs from this one at a single base, so this may be a read error. The chain recombines TRBV28 with TRBJ2-5, with D possibly matching TRBD2 (5 bases). Trimming took 5 bases from V and 2 from J, leaving 15 bases between them. The CDR3 sequence is 15 residues long. CDR1 and CDR2 (germline): MDHEN, SYDVKM. The CDR3 sequence is CASSDPVPGQETQYF. DNA of the CDR3: TGTGCCAGCAGTGACCCAGTACCGGGACAAGAGACCCAGTACTTC.

This clonotype was counted at least ten times. Here the CDR3 DNA reads TGTGCCAGCAGCGAAGGGACAGGGAGCGCAGATACGCAGTATTTT. The encoded protein is CASSEGTGSADTQYF. The chain combines TRBV11-3 with TRBJ2-3; 9 positions match TRBD1. Looked up from germline, CDR1 is SGHNT and CDR2 is YENEEA. CDR3 size: 15 residues. Trimming at V came to 5 bases and at J to 4 bases, leaving 7 bases not matched to a gene.

This clonotype was seen only a few times. This chain connects TRBV7-3 to TRBJ1-6, with 7 bases identical to TRBD1. Per germline, CDR1 SGHTA and CDR2 FQGTGA. The CDR3 is made up of 14 amino acids. The junction had 2 bases not matched to a gene; V was cut back by 3 bases and J by 6 bases. The DNA for the CDR3 is TGTGCCAGCAGCTTCAGGGGGAGTAATTCACCCCTCCACTTT. The encoded protein is CASSFRGSNSPLHF.

The sample holds many counts of this clonotype. The rearrangement links TRBV29-1 to TRBJ1-2; no reliable D call. Trimming took off 0 bases at V and 6 bases at J, with 17 bases between the two ends. CDR1 is SQVTM and CDR2 is ANQGSEA in the germline V gene. The CDR3 loop spans 15 amino acids. In nucleotides, the CDR3 is TGCAGCGTTGAAGAGGTAGGGAGCGAGGAGAATGGCTACACCTTC. Translation gives CSVEEVGSEENGYTF.

This clonotype was picked up many times. The gene calls are TRBV10-2 and TRBJ2-1; no reliable D call. Germline lookup yields CDR1 WSHSY and CDR2 SAAADI. CDR3 size: 11 residues. Trimming took 5 bases from V and 6 from J, leaving 5 bases between them. CDR3 nucleotides: TGCGCCAGCAGTAGGAGCAATGAGCAGTTCTTC. This translates into CASSRSNEQFF.

The chain carries TRBV6-1 and TRBJ1-1; TRBD1 matches at 7 bases. The V gene end was trimmed by 6 bases and the J gene end by 4 bases; junction bases not matched to a gene: 8. Germline values: CDR1 MNHNS, CDR2 SASEGT. The CDR3 spans 14 residues. In DNA form, the CDR3 reads TGTGCCAGCAGCCTCACAGGGGAGGGCACTGAAGCTTTCTTT. Translated, it gives CASSLTGEGTEAFF.

V usage is TRBV28 and J usage is TRBJ1-6, with a possible D match to TRBD1 (5 bases). The V gene lost 3 bases and the J gene lost 5 bases, with 8 bases spanning the gap. The V gene's germline CDR1 is MDHEN and CDR2 SYDVKM. The CDR3 sequence is 14 residues long. In DNA, the CDR3 is TGTGCCAGCAGTTTTGGGGGAAATAATTCACCCCTCCACTTT. Translation gives CASSFGGNNSPLHF.

The rearrangement links TRBV5-6 to TRBJ1-4, with a tentative D call TRBD1 (5 bases). Germline CDR1 reads SGHDT; CDR2 reads YYEEEE. This CDR3 is 16 amino acids long. Trimming stripped 4 bases from V and 0 bases from J, with 13 bases between. CDR3 in amino acids: CASSEGLPATNEKLFF. The CDR3 DNA reads TGTGCCAGCAGCGAGGGGCTCCCCGCAACTAATGAAAAACTGTTTTTT.

This clonotype has more than one count but fewer than ten. V usage is TRBV6-1 and J usage is TRBJ1-3, with D unresolved. The CDR3 covers 12 residues. Trimming pared 8 bases from V and 0 bases from J, leaving 5 bases between. Germline CDR1 reads MNHNS; CDR2 reads SASEGT. Written as DNA, the CDR3 is TGTGCCAGCGGCAGCTCTGGAAACACCATATATTTT. Protein: CASGSSGNTIYF.